This T cell receptor (beta chain) derives from a study of OX40 agonist ivuxolimab in advanced cancers. Study-level information: Recorded diagnoses for dose-escalation patients were hepatocellular carcinoma, melanoma, renal cell or head and neck cancer.

Whole-study results and caveats: Compared with others, partial responders at 0.1-3.0 mg/kg displayed clonal expansion among the lowest.

CDR3 length: 15 residues. The germline V gene encodes CDR1 MNHNS and CDR2 SASEGT. V shed 5 bases and J shed 2 bases, with 14 bases lying between them. Worth noting for this clone: Its antigen is not known.

Produced via immunoSEQ multiplex PCR; TCRdb's table is partial and in-frame only. The sample shows 100,000 to 150,000 clones, 93% of them seen only once. This chain joins TRBV6-1 and TRBJ2-3, with D perhaps matching TRBD1 or TRBD2 (7 bases each). The TCR was taken from an adult with an advanced solid tumor such as melanoma, head and neck, liver or kidney cancer. Sequencing was performed on CD4+ or CD8+ T cells sorted from blood, taken in a trial of the OX40 agonist ivuxolimab. CDR3 sequence reads: CASSQGGRATDTQYF. CDR3 coding DNA: TGTGCCAGCAGTCAGGGGGGGAGGGCCACAGATACGCAGTATTTT.